This passage covers 32 T cell receptor beta chains from one sample sequenced in a study of T-cell memory formation after mild COVID-19. TCRdb re-analysed the 5' RACE reads in MiXCR, keeping a single row per CDR3 protein. The sample records about 470,000 distinct CDR3 sequences, approximately 18% being singletons. Sequences were obtained from PBMCs or a T cell subset sorted from them (not recorded which). The source of these receptors is an adult woman who had mild COVID-19 (a few samples of this study predate the infection). Cell type and time point are not known.

This rearrangement joins TRBV29-1 to TRBJ2-1; 12 bases line up with TRBD2. The CDR3 sequence is 18 residues long. With 8 bases clipped from V and 0 bases from J, the junction kept 14 bases outside the gene matches. Germline CDR1 SQVTM, CDR2 ANQGSEA. In DNA, the CDR3 is TGCAGCCCGAACCTCCTAGCGGGGGGGAGAAGCTCCTACAATGAGCAGTTCTTC. Its protein is CSPNLLAGGRSSYNEQFF.

This clonotype was recorded a few times. The chain is built from TRBV20-1 and TRBJ2-3; 9 bases fit TRBD2. The V gene end was trimmed by 5 bases and the J gene end by 2 bases; junction bases not matched to a gene: 5. The CDR3 has 14 amino acids. CDR1 is DFQATT, CDR2 SNEGSKA, per germline (reference sequence). Here the CDR3 DNA reads TGCAGTGCTGGGGGACTAGCTCTCACAGATACGCAGTATTTT. Amino acids: CSAGGLALTDTQYF.

This clonotype was seen only a few times. The chain couples TRBV6-5 to TRBJ2-1; 14 bases fit TRBD2. CDR1 is MNHEY and CDR2 is SVGAGI in the germline V gene. Unmatched junction bases numbered 18, after V lost 2 bases and J lost 9 bases. The CDR3 runs 20 residues. The CDR3 coding sequence is TGTGCCAGCAGTTACCCCGGATGGACTAGCGGGGGGTCCCACCGAGGTGAGCAGTTCTTC. It encodes CASSYPGWTSGGSHRGEQFF.

The sample holds a few counts of this clonotype. The chain couples TRBV29-1 to TRBJ2-1; 8 bases agree with TRBD1. J lost 2 bases, V lost 6 bases, and 9 bases had no gene match. This CDR3 spans 15 amino acids. Looked up from germline, CDR1 is SQVTM and CDR2 is ANQGSEA. The CDR3 DNA is TGCAGCGTCAAAACCCCGGGACAGGCCTACAATGAGCAGTTCTTC. Its protein product is CSVKTPGQAYNEQFF.

A few counts support this clonotype. The rearrangement links TRBV7-2 to TRBJ2-7, with D possibly matching TRBD2 (6 bases). The CDR3 is 15 residues long. V lost 5 bases and J lost 2, with 16 bases in between. Germline CDR1 SGHTA, CDR2 FQGNSA. CDR3 nucleotides: TGTGCCAGCAGCCAGACACCACCGGGAGCCTACGAGCAGTACTTC. Protein: CASSQTPPGAYEQYF.

The chain uses TRBV6-5 and TRBJ2-1; the match to TRBD2 covers 10 bases. The ends lost 4 bases at V and 4 bases at J; junction bases unmatched: 4. The CDR3 has 15 residues. Germline V gene sequence: CDR1 MNHEY, CDR2 SVGAGI. The chain's CDR3 is CASSFGTSVYNEQFF. The CDR3 DNA sequence: TGTGCCAGCAGTTTCGGGACTAGCGTATACAATGAGCAGTTCTTC.

This clonotype was observed many times. The chain employs TRBV9 and TRBJ2-3, with D maybe TRBD2 (5 bases). The length of the CDR3 is 16 residues. V was trimmed by 0 bases and J by 0 bases, leaving 11 bases between them. CDR1 is SGDLS and CDR2 is YYNGEE in the germline V gene. The CDR3, as DNA: TGTGCCAGCAGCGTAGCAAGCGGTGCTAGCACAGATACGCAGTATTTT. It encodes CASSVASGASTDTQYF.

The chain combines TRBV15 with TRBJ2-2; tentatively, D is TRBD2 (7 bases). CDR3 length: 17 residues. Trimming removed 1 base at V and 5 bases at J, with 17 bases between. Germline loops: CDR1 LNHNV, CDR2 YYDKDF (reference sequence). The CDR3 DNA sequence: TGTGCCACCAGCAGAGGGGGGGGCAGGGCGAGAACCGGGGAGCTGTTTTTT. It is translated as CATSRGGGRARTGELFF.

The V call is TRBV6-5, the J call TRBJ1-5; D is ambiguous. This CDR3 has 13 amino acids. The germline CDR1 and CDR2 sequences are MNHEY and SVGAGI. V lost 0 bases and J 9 bases, leaving 9 bases between the germline ends. For the CDR3, the DNA is TGTGCCAGCAGTTACTCGACCCTCGGGCCCCAGCATTTT. It is translated as CASSYSTLGPQHF.

This clonotype has more than one count but fewer than ten. The chain combines TRBV18 with TRBJ2-1; 10 positions agree with TRBD2. The J segment lost 5 bases and the V segment lost 2 bases, leaving 12 bases of the junction unmatched. The CDR3 sequence is 18 residues long. Per the germline V gene, CDR1 is KGHSH and CDR2 is LQKENI. The CDR3 sequence: CASSPVPSLAGVDNEQFF. The CDR3 DNA follows: TGTGCCAGCTCACCAGTCCCCTCGCTAGCGGGAGTCGACAATGAGCAGTTCTTC.

This clonotype has only a few counts. This sequence joins TRBV6-2 or TRBV6-3 and TRBJ2-7; the match to TRBD1 covers 7 bases. Germline lookup yields CDR1 MNHEY and CDR2 SVGEGT. Trimming cost V 8 bases and J 4 bases; bases outside gene matches: 8. The CDR3 has 13 amino acids. The CDR3 bases are TGTGCCAGCGCGTCAGGGGGTGCGTACGAGCAGTACTTC. This encodes CASASGGAYEQYF.

This clonotype came up a few times. V usage is TRBV3-1 and J usage is TRBJ2-7; no reliable D call. This CDR3 spans 12 amino acids. CDR1 is LGHDT and CDR2 is YNNKEL in the germline V gene (reference sequence). V shed 4 bases and J shed 5 bases, with 9 bases lying between them. CDR3 residues: CASSRPADEQYF. The DNA for the CDR3 is TGTGCCAGCAGCCGACCCGCGGACGAGCAGTACTTC.

This clonotype was observed a few times. This chain uses TRBV4-2 with TRBJ2-1; weak D call: TRBD2 (6 bases). The CDR3 length is 15 residues. V gave up 0 bases and J gave up 2 bases, with 8 bases separating them. CDR1 is LGHNA, CDR2 YNFKEQ, per germline. This chain's CDR3 is CASSQEGGPYNEQFF. The DNA of the CDR3 is TGTGCCAGCAGCCAAGAGGGGGGACCCTACAATGAGCAGTTCTTC.

This chain links TRBV5-6 with TRBJ1-5; 7 nucleotides line up with TRBD1. The CDR3 spans 16 residues. Germline CDR1 and CDR2: SGHDT and YYEEEE. V lost 0 bases to trimming and J lost 1 base; unmatched junction nucleotides: 4. CDR3 region: CASSLGQGVSNQPQHF. The CDR3 DNA sequence: TGTGCCAGCAGCTTGGGACAGGGAGTAAGCAATCAGCCCCAGCATTTT.

In its sample, this clonotype was seen many times. The genes are TRBV4-2 and TRBJ1-5; maybe TRBD1 (5 bases). From germline, CDR1 is LGHNA and CDR2 YNFKEQ. This CDR3 is built from 15 residues. Trimming shortened V by 0 bases and J by 2 bases, and 8 bases separated the two germline ends. CDR3 coding DNA: TGTGCCAGCAGCCAAGAGTGGGGCCGCAATCAGCCCCAGCATTTT. Its protein product is CASSQEWGRNQPQHF.

This clonotype has a handful of counts. The chain joins TRBV3-1 to TRBJ2-7; no clear D. V gave up 1 base and J gave up 3 bases, with 13 bases separating them. The CDR3 contains 15 residues. CDR1 and CDR2 (germline): LGHDT, YNNKEL (reference sequence). CDR3: CASSQGSETFYEQYF. CDR3 nucleotide sequence: TGTGCCAGCAGCCAAGGATCTGAGACCTTCTACGAGCAGTACTTC.

The V call is TRBV4-2, the J call TRBJ2-7; a weak D match, TRBD2 (6 bases). The CDR3 loop spans 14 amino acids. Trimming shortened V by 1 base and J by 0 bases, and 7 bases separated the two germline ends. CDR1 is LGHNA and CDR2 is YNFKEQ in the germline V gene. DNA for the CDR3: TGTGCCAGCAGCCAAGCGGGACTCTCCTACGAGCAGTACTTC. It encodes CASSQAGLSYEQYF.

This chain connects TRBV7-9 to TRBJ2-7, with 8 positions matching TRBD1. The germline V gene encodes CDR1 SEHNR and CDR2 FQNEAQ (reference sequence). The V segment lost 3 bases and the J segment 5 bases; nucleotides outside the gene matches: 9. The CDR3 covers 15 residues. DNA of the CDR3: TGTGCCAGCAGCTTTCACATTCAGGGGGCGAACGAGCAGTACTTC. Its protein product is CASSFHIQGANEQYF.

This chain connects TRBV6-5 to TRBJ1-5; weak D call: TRBD1 (5 bases). Germline values: CDR1 MNHEY, CDR2 SVGAGI. Trimming cost V 6 bases and J 5 bases, with 20 bases left between them. CDR3 size: 16 residues. The CDR3 DNA reads TGTGCCAGCAGAAACCGCCGGGACTCCGTCGATCAGCCCCAGCATTTT. It is translated as CASRNRRDSVDQPQHF.

This chain connects TRBV19 to TRBJ2-7, with 12 bases matching TRBD2. V shed 5 bases and J 3 bases; nucleotides not matched to a gene: 5. Germline V lookup: CDR1 LNHDA, CDR2 SQIVND (reference sequence). CDR3 length: 15 residues. The CDR3 nucleotides are TGTGCCAGTAGTTCGCGGACTAGCGGGATCTACGAGCAGTACTTC. Translating it yields CASSSRTSGIYEQYF.

The rearrangement uses TRBV12-3 or TRBV12-4 and TRBJ1-2; tentatively, D is TRBD1 (5 bases). The V end was cut by 5 bases, the J end by 2 bases, with 18 bases between. The CDR3 covers 16 residues. The CDR3 DNA sequence: TGTGCCAGCAGTCCACCTGGGACCCTAAGGAACTATGGCTACACCTTC. Translating it yields CASSPPGTLRNYGYTF.

A few counts support this clonotype. V usage is TRBV5-1 and J usage is TRBJ2-1; 9 bases fit TRBD2. CDR1 is SGHRS and CDR2 is YFSETQ in the germline V gene. The V segment lost 4 bases and the J segment 5 bases; nucleotides outside the gene matches: 7. The CDR3 runs to 15 residues. The CDR3 loop is CASSPKASGDNEQFF. For the CDR3, the DNA is TGCGCCAGCAGCCCGAAGGCTAGCGGGGACAATGAGCAGTTCTTC.

V gene TRBV6-1 combines with J gene TRBJ2-5, with 11 bases identical to TRBD2. With V trimmed by 7 bases and J by 9 bases, 10 bases remained unmatched. This CDR3 spans 14 amino acids. CDR1 and CDR2 (germline): MNHNS, SASEGT. The CDR3 DNA is TGTGCCAGCACGGCGGGACTAGCGGTGCGGGCCCAGTACTTC. Protein sequence: CASTAGLAVRAQYF.

Many counts were recorded for this clonotype. The chain employs TRBV7-8 and TRBJ2-1; 12 bases align to TRBD2. The CDR3 is 14 amino acids. Germline V gene sequence: CDR1 SGHVS, CDR2 FQNEAQ. V trimming: 8 bases; J trimming: 9 bases; junction bases outside the gene matches: 8. CDR3 amino acids: CASRLAGGAGEQFF. In nucleotides, the CDR3 is TGTGCCAGCCGGCTAGCGGGAGGGGCGGGTGAGCAGTTCTTC. The full variable domain, rest sourced from reference TRBV7-8 and TRBJ2-1, is GAGVSQSPRYKVAKRGQDVALRCDPISGHVSLFWYQQALGQGPEFLTYFQNEAQLDKSGLPSDRFFAERPEGSVSTLKIQRTQQEDSAVYLCASRLAGGAGEQFFGPGTRLTVL.

This clonotype was counted between two and nine times. V is TRBV7-9 and J is TRBJ1-1; D gene uncertain. The CDR3 extends over 14 amino acids. Germline V CDR1 and CDR2: SEHNR, FQNEAQ (reference sequence). The ends were cut back, 5 bases at V and 3 bases at J, with 13 bases in the middle. The CDR3 loop is CASSPGLGYTEAFF. In DNA form, the CDR3 reads TGTGCCAGCAGCCCCGGACTGGGGTACACTGAAGCTTTCTTT.

This clonotype was seen only a few times. The chain has TRBV29-1 and TRBJ2-3; 9 bases match TRBD2. V shed 3 bases and J 5 bases; nucleotides not matched to a gene: 6. The CDR3 totals 14 residues. Per the germline V gene, CDR1 is SQVTM and CDR2 is ANQGSEA. The CDR3 DNA reads as TGCAGCGTTGAGCCGGGACTAGCAAAAGATACGCAGTATTTT. Protein sequence: CSVEPGLAKDTQYF.

This clonotype has just a few counts. This chain joins TRBV6-6 and TRBJ2-1, with 7 bases aligning to TRBD1. The CDR3 is 15 residues long. J was trimmed by 6 bases and V by 5 bases; bases with no gene match: 10. Germline V gene sequence: CDR1 MNHNY, CDR2 SVGAGI (reference sequence). CDR3 nucleotides: TGTGCCAGCAGTCTCAGACAGGGCCATGGCAATGAGCAGTTCTTC. Residues: CASSLRQGHGNEQFF.

This clonotype was seen more than once but under ten times. The rearrangement uses TRBV24-1 and TRBJ2-2; a possible D gene is TRBD2 (6 bases). The CDR3 contains 13 residues. Trimming took 9 bases from V and 5 from J, leaving 12 bases between them. Germline CDR1 and CDR2: KGHDR and SFDVKD. The CDR3 loop is CATGRGRTGELFF. The DNA of the CDR3 is TGTGCCACCGGGCGAGGGAGGACCGGGGAGCTGTTTTTT.

The chain recombines TRBV12-3 or TRBV12-4 with TRBJ1-1, with D tentatively TRBD1 (6 bases). This CDR3 is built from 14 residues. The V end was cut by 6 bases, the J end by 1 base, with 12 bases between. Written as DNA, the CDR3 is TGTGCCAGCAGCACCAGGGGAGGGAACACTGAAGCTTTCTTT. Translated, it gives CASSTRGGNTEAFF.

V usage is TRBV6-5 and J usage is TRBJ2-2, with 9 bases matching TRBD1. The V and J ends lost 3 bases and 4 bases, in that order; junction bases with no gene match: 6. The germline CDR1 and CDR2 sequences are MNHEY and SVGAGI. The CDR3 has 16 amino acids. Written as DNA, the CDR3 is TGTGCCAGCAGTTATAACAGGGGGCAAGGCACCGGGGAGCTGTTTTTT. It codes for CASSYNRGQGTGELFF.

This clonotype was observed a few times. V and J are TRBV11-2 and TRBJ2-5; D may be TRBD2 (7 bases). The CDR3 runs 16 residues. The V and J ends lost 3 bases and 5 bases respectively, with 19 bases between them. Germline CDR1 and CDR2: SGHAT and FQNNGV. CDR3 residues: CASSLGTMGGAETQYF. The CDR3 coding sequence is TGTGCCAGCAGCTTGGGGACTATGGGGGGCGCGGAGACCCAGTACTTC. Full variable domain (missing parts from reference TRBV11-2 and TRBJ2-5): EAGVAQSPRYKIIEKRQSVAFWCNPISGHATLYWYQQILGQGPKLLIQFQNNGVVDDSQLPKDRFSAERLKGVDSTLKIQPAKLEDSAVYLCASSLGTMGGAETQYFGPGTRLLVL.

The rearrangement links TRBV10-3 to TRBJ2-7, with D unresolved. This CDR3 is 14 amino acids long. Trimming shortened V by 4 bases and J by 3 bases, and 13 bases separated the two germline ends. Germline CDR1 is ENHRY and CDR2 is SYGVKD. The CDR3: CAISGLDSNYEQYF. The CDR3 coding sequence is TGTGCCATCAGTGGACTCGACTCGAACTACGAGCAGTACTTC.